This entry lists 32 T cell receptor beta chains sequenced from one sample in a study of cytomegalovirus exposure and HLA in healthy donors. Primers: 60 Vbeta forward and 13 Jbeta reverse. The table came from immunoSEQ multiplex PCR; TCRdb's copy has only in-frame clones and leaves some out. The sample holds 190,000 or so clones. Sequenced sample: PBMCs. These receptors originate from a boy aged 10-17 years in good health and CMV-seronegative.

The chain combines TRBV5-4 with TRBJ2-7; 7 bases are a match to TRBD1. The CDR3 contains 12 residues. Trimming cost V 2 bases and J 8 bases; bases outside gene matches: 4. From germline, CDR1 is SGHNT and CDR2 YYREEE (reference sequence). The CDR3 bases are TGTGCCAGCAGCTTAGACAGGGCTCAGCAGTACTTC. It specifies CASSLDRAQQYF.

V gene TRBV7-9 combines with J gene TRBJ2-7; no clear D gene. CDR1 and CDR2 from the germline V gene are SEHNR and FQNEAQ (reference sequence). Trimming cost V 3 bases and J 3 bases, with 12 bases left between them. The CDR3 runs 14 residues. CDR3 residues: CASSLGRLHYEQYF. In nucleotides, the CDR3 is TGTGCCAGCAGCTTGGGCAGATTACACTACGAGCAGTACTTC.

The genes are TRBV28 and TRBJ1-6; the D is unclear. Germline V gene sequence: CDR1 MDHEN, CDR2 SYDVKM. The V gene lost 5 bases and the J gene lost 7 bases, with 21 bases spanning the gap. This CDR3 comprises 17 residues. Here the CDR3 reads CASSKPRANGRNSPLHF. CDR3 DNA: TGTGCCAGCAGTAAGCCCCGGGCAAACGGGAGGAATTCACCCCTCCACTTT.

The CDR3 here is CASSLMKTGGFGEQYF. The CDR3, as DNA: TGTGCCAGCAGTTTAATGAAGACAGGGGGTTTTGGCGAGCAGTACTTC. V is TRBV28 and J is TRBJ2-7; TRBD1 aligns across 9 bases. This CDR3 is 16 amino acids long. CDR1 is MDHEN, CDR2 SYDVKM, per germline. The V gene end was trimmed by 2 bases and the J gene end by 6 bases; junction bases not matched to a gene: 11.

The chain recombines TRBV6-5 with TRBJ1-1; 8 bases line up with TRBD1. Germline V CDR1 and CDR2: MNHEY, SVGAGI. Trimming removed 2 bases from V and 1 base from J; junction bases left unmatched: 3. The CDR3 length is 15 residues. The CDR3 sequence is CASSYGDRRNTEAFF. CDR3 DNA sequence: TGTGCCAGCAGTTACGGGGACAGGAGGAACACTGAAGCTTTCTTT.

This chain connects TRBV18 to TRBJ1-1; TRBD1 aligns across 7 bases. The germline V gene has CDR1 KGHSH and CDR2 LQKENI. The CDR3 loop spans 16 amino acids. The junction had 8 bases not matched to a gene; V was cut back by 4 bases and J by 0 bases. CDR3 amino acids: CASSQDKQGLNTEAFF. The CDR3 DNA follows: TGTGCCAGCTCACAAGATAAACAGGGGTTGAACACTGAAGCTTTCTTT. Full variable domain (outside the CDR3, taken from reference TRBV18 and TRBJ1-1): NAGVMQNPRHLVRRRGQEARLRCSPMKGHSHVYWYRQLPEEGLKFMVYLQKENIIDESGMPKERFSAEFPKEGPSILRIQQVVRGDSAAYFCASSQDKQGLNTEAFFGQGTRLTVV.

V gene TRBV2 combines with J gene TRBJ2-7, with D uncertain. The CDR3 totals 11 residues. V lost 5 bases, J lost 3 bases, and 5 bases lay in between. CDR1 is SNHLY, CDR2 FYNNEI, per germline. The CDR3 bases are TGTGCCAGCAGTCCCATCTACGAGCAGTACTTC. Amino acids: CASSPIYEQYF. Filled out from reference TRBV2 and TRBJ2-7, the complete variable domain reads EPEVTQTPSHQVTQMGQEVILRCVPISNHLYFYWYRQILGQKVEFLVSFYNNEISEKSEIFDDQFSVERPDGSNFTLKIRSTKLEDSAMYFCASSPIYEQYFGPGTRLTVT.

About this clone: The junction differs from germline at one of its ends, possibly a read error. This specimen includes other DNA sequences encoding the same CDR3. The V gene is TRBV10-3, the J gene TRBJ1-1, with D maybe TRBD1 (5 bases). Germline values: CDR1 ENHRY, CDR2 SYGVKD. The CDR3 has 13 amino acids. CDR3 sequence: CAIGAVSDTEAFF. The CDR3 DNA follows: TGTGCCATCGGGGCAGTCTCAGACACTGAAGCTTTTTTT.

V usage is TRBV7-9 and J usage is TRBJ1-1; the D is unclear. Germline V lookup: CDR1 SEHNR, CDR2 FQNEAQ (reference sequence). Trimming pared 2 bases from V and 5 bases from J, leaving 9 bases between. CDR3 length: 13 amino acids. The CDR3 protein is CASSLQGSTEAFF. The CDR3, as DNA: TGTGCCAGCAGCTTACAAGGGAGTACTGAAGCTTTCTTT.

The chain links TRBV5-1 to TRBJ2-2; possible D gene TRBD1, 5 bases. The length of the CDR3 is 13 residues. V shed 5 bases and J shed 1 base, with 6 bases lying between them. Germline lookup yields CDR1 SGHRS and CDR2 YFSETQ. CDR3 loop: CASRTENTGELFF. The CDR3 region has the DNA TGCGCCAGCAGGACAGAGAACACCGGGGAGCTGTTTTTT.

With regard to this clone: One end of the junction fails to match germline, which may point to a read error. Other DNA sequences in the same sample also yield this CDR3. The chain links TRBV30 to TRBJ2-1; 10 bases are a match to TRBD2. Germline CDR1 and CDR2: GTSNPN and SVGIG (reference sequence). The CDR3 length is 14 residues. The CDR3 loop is CAWMKAGGYNEQFF. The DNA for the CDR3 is TGCGCCTGGATGAAAGCGGGGGGGTACAATGAGCAGTTCTTC.

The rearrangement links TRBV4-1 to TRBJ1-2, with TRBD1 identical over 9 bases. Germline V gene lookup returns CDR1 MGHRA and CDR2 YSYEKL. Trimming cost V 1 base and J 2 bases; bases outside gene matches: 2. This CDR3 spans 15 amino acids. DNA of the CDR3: TGCGCCAGCAGCCAAGTTGGACAGGGGAACTATGGCTACACCTTC. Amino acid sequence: CASSQVGQGNYGYTF.

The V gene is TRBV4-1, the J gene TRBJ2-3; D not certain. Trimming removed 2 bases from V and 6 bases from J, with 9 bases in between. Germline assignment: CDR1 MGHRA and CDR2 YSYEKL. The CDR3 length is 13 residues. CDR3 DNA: TGCGCCAGCAGCCAAACCCTTACTGATACGCAGTATTTT. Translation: CASSQTLTDTQYF.

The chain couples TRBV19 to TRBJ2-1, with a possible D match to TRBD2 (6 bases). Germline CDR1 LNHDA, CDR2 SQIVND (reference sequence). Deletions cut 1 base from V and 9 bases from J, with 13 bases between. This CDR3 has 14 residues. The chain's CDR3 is CASSIGRGLPEQFF. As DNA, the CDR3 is TGTGCCAGTAGTATAGGGAGAGGACTACCTGAGCAGTTCTTC.

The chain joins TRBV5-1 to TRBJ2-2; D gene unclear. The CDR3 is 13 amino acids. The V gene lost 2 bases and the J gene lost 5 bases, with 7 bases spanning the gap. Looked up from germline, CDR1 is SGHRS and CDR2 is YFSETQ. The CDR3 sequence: CASSLVRTGELFF. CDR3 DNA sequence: TGCGCCAGCAGCTTAGTGAGGACCGGGGAGCTGTTTTTT. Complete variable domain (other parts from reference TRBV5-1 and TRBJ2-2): KAGVTQTPRYLIKTRGQQVTLSCSPISGHRSVSWYQQTPGQGLQFLFEYFSETQRNKGNFPGRFSGRQFSNSRSEMNVSTLELGDSALYLCASSLVRTGELFFGEGSRLTVL.

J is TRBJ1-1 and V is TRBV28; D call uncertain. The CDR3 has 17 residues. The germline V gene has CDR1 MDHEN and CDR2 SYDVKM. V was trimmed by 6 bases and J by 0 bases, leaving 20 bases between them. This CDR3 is CASRTRTGNLLNTEAFF. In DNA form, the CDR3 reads TGTGCCAGCAGGACTAGGACGGGAAACCTTTTGAACACTGAAGCTTTCTTT.

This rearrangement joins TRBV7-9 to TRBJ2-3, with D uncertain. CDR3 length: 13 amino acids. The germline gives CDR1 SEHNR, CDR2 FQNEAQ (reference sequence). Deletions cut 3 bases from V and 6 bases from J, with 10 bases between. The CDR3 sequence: CASSFISSDTQYF. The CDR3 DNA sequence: TGTGCCAGCAGCTTTATTTCTTCCGATACGCAGTATTTT.

CDR3 sequence reads: CASSLGQKRTDTQYF. The CDR3 DNA reads as TGTGCCAGCAGTTTAGGACAGAAAAGAACAGATACGCAGTATTTT. The chain couples TRBV27 to TRBJ2-3, with D perhaps matching TRBD1 (6 bases). V gave up 2 bases and J gave up 3 bases, with 12 bases separating them. Germline lookup yields CDR1 MNHEY and CDR2 SMNVEV (reference sequence). This CDR3 is 15 amino acids long.

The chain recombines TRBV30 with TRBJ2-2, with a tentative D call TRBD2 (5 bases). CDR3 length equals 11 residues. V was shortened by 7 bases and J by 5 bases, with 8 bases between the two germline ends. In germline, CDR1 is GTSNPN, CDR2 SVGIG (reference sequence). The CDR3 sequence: CAFWTTGELFF. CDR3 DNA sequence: TGTGCCTTTTGGACTACCGGGGAGCTGTTTTTT.

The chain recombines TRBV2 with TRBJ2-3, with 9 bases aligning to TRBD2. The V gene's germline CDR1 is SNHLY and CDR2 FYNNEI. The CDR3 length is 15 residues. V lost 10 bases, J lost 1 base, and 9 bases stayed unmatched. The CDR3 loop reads CATLVRGGGTDTQYF. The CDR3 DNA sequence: TGTGCCACCCTGGTGCGGGGGGGAGGCACAGATACGCAGTATTTT. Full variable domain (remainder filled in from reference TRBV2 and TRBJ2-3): EPEVTQTPSHQVTQMGQEVILRCVPISNHLYFYWYRQILGQKVEFLVSFYNNEISEKSEIFDDQFSVERPDGSNFTLKIRSTKLEDSAMYFCATLVRGGGTDTQYFGPGTRLTVL.

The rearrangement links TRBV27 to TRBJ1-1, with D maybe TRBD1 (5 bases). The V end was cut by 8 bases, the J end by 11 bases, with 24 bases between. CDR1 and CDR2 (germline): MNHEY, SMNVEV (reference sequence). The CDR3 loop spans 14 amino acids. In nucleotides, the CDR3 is TGTGCCAGCGCCAGCGGGGGTTACGAGGGTGGGGCTTTCTTT. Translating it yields CASASGGYEGGAFF.

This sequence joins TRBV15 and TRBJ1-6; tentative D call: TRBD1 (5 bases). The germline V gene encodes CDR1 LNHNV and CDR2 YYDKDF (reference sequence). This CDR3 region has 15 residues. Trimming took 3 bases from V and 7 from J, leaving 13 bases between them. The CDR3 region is CATSSRGTGNSPLHF. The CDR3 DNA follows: TGTGCCACCAGCAGTCGCGGGACGGGGAATTCACCCCTCCACTTT. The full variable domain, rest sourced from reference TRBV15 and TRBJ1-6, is DAMVIQNPRYQVTQFGKPVTLSCSQTLNHNVMYWYQQKSSQAPKLLFHYYDKDFNNEADTPDNFQSRRPNTSFCFLDIRSPGLGDTAMYLCATSSRGTGNSPLHFGNGTRLTVT.

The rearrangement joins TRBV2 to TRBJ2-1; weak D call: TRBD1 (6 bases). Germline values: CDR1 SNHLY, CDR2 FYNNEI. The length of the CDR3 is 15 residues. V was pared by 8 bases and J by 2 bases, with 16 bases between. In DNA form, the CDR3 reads TGTGCCAGCGGGCAGGGACAACTTACCTACAATGAGCAGTTCTTC. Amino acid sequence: CASGQGQLTYNEQFF.

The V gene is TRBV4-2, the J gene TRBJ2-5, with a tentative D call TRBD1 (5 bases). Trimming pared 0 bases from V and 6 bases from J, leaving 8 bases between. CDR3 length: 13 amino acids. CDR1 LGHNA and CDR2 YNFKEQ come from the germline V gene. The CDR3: CASSQDRGQTQYF. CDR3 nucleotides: TGTGCCAGCAGCCAAGATAGGGGCCAGACCCAGTACTTC.

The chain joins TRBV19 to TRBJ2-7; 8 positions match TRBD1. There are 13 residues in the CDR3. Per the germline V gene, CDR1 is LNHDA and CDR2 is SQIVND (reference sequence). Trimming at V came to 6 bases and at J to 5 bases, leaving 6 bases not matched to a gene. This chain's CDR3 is CASREDRDHEQYF. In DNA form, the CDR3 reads TGTGCCAGTAGAGAGGACAGGGACCACGAGCAGTACTTC.

Here the CDR3 reads CASTQFTVNTEAFF. The CDR3 coding sequence is TGTGCCAGCACCCAATTTACAGTGAACACTGAAGCTTTCTTT. This chain links TRBV7-8 with TRBJ1-1, with unresolved D. There are 14 residues in the CDR3. Germline V gives CDR1 SGHVS, CDR2 FQNEAQ. The V gene lost 7 bases and the J gene lost 0 bases, with 12 bases spanning the gap.

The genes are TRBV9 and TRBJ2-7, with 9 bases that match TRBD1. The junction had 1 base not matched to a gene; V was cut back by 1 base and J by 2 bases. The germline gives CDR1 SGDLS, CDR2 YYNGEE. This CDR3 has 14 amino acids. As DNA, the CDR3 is TGTGCCAGCAGCGTAAGGGACAGGGCCTACGAGCAGTACTTC. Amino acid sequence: CASSVRDRAYEQYF.

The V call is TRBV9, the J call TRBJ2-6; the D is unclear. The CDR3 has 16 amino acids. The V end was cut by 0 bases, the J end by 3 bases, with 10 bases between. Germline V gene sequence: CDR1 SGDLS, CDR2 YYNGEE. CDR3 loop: CASSVGKINGANVLTF. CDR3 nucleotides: TGTGCCAGCAGCGTAGGTAAAATTAATGGGGCCAACGTCCTGACTTTC.

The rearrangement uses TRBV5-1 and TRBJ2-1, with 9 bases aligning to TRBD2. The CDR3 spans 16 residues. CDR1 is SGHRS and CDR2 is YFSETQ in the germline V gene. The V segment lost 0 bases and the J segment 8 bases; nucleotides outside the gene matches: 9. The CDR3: CASSLELAGAGDEQFF. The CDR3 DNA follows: TGCGCCAGCAGCTTGGAGTTAGCGGGGGCTGGGGATGAGCAGTTCTTC.

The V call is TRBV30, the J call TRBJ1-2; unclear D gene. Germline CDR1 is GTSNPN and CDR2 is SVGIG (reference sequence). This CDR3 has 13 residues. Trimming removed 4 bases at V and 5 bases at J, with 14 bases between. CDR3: CAWMVEGPYGYTF. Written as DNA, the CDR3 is TGTGCCTGGATGGTGGAGGGCCCTTATGGCTACACCTTC.

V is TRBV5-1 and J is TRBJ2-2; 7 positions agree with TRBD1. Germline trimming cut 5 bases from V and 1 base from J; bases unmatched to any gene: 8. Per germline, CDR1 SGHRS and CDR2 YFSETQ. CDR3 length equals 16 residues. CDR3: CASSLTGTENTGELFF. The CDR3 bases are TGCGCCAGCAGTTTAACCGGGACAGAGAACACCGGGGAGCTGTTTTTT.

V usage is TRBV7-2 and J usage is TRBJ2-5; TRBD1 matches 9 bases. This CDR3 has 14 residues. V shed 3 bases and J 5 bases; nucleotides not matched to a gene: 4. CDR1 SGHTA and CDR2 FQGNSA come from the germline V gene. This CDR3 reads CASSFNDRGETQYF. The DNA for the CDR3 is TGTGCCAGCAGCTTCAACGACAGGGGGGAGACCCAGTACTTC.